The 25 T cell receptor beta chains given below trace back to one sample, sequenced in a study of shared T cell receptors in the human thymus. Generated by immunoSEQ multiplex PCR, the TCRdb table keeps only in-frame clones and is missing some. This sample has 450,000 to 650,000 clones; 70% to 80% occur once, and the top ten carry 0.01% to 0.015%. The same specimen was also included in a second study, on human thymus T cells.

Sequencing was performed on thymocytes. The source is a boy under three years old with a congenital heart defect.

This chain uses TRBV4-3 with TRBJ1-1; TRBD1 matches 9 bases. The J segment lost 5 bases and the V segment lost 0 bases, leaving 7 bases of the junction unmatched. From germline, CDR1 is LGHNA and CDR2 YSLEER. CDR3 length equals 16 residues. CDR3 sequence (DNA): TGCGCCAGCAGCCAAGATGCAGGGACAGGGCTTACTGAAGCTTTCTTT. Translated: CASSQDAGTGLTEAFF.

The J gene is TRBJ2-1, the V gene TRBV5-1; unclear D gene. V lost 4 bases and J 4 bases, leaving 18 bases between the germline ends. The CDR3 extends over 16 amino acids. CDR1 is SGHRS, CDR2 YFSETQ, per germline. Here the CDR3 reads CASSRVEPKWYNEQFF. For the CDR3, the DNA is TGCGCCAGCAGCCGAGTAGAGCCAAAGTGGTACAATGAGCAGTTCTTC.

The chain has TRBV29-1 and TRBJ1-4; 8 bases line up with TRBD1. V shed 5 bases, J shed 8 bases, and the junction held 7 bases outside the gene matches. The CDR3 totals 13 residues. Germline lookup yields CDR1 SQVTM and CDR2 ANQGSEA. CDR3 coding DNA: TGCAGCGTTTCAGGGACAGGACGCGAAAAACTGTTTTTT. The encoded protein is CSVSGTGREKLFF.

The genes are TRBV6-7 and TRBJ1-2; 7 positions match TRBD1. TRBV6-7 is an ORF, with its function uncertain. The J segment lost 5 bases and the V segment lost 1 base, leaving 10 bases of the junction unmatched. CDR3 length equals 16 residues. CDR3 sequence: CASSYFWAGGEYGYTF. DNA for the CDR3: TGTGCCAGCAGTTACTTTTGGGCAGGGGGAGAGTATGGCTACACCTTC.

This clone was recorded a few times. This chain links TRBV4-3 with TRBJ2-7, with a weak D call TRBD2 (5 bases). Germline V gene lookup returns CDR1 LGHNA and CDR2 YSLEER. Trimming took 1 base from V and 4 from J, leaving 20 bases between them. The CDR3 is made up of 17 amino acids. As DNA, the CDR3 is TGCGCCAGCAGCCAAGTTCGTGGCGCGGTAGCGTGGTACGAGCAGTACTTC. This sequence encodes CASSQVRGAVAWYEQYF.

The chain joins TRBV4-1 to TRBJ1-2; D might be TRBD1 (6 bases). V lost 0 bases, J lost 2 bases, and 10 bases lay in between. This CDR3 region has 15 residues. Per the germline V gene, CDR1 is MGHRA and CDR2 is YSYEKL. The DNA for the CDR3 is TGCGCCAGCAGCCAAGATTGGGACAACAACTATGGCTACACCTTC. The encoded protein is CASSQDWDNNYGYTF.

The V and J genes are TRBV27 and TRBJ2-1; the match to TRBD2 covers 11 bases. With 7 bases clipped from V and 1 base from J, the junction kept 12 bases outside the gene matches. The CDR3 consists of 18 residues. Germline V gene data show CDR1 as MNHEY and CDR2 as SMNVEV (reference sequence). CDR3 in amino acids: CASTPSSGRLSSYNEQFF. As DNA, the CDR3 is TGTGCCAGCACTCCATCTAGCGGGAGGTTATCTTCCTACAATGAGCAGTTCTTC.

The chain recombines TRBV11-3 with TRBJ2-7; D possibly corresponds to TRBD2 (5 bases). The V end was cut by 7 bases, the J end by 7 bases, with 17 bases between. CDR3 length: 13 residues. CDR1 and CDR2 from the germline V gene are SGHNT and YENEEA. Here the CDR3 reads CASTLPGGWEQYF. The CDR3 DNA reads as TGTGCCAGCACCCTACCCGGAGGTTGGGAGCAGTACTTC.

V and J are TRBV12-2 and TRBJ2-7; TRBD1, the D gene given by the table, was not confirmed from the DNA. TRBV12-2 constitutes a pseudogene. The length of the CDR3 is 17 residues. The DNA for the CDR3 is TGTGCAAGTCGCTTAGCCTTGACAGTCCTACCCTCCTACGAGCAGTACTTC. As protein: CASRLALTVLPSYEQYF.

The chain uses TRBV5-5 and TRBJ1-2; TRBD1 aligns across 10 bases. Germline loops: CDR1 SGHKS, CDR2 YYEKEE (reference sequence). CDR3 length equals 14 residues. With 3 bases clipped from V and 5 bases from J, the junction kept 4 bases outside the gene matches. The CDR3 reads CASSSGTGEYGYTF. Written as DNA, the CDR3 is TGTGCCAGCAGCTCCGGGACAGGGGAGTATGGCTACACCTTC.

The chain carries TRBV7-9 and TRBJ2-7; 9 bases are a match to TRBD1. After removal of 3 bases from V and 5 bases from J, the junction contained 5 bases not matched to a gene. Per germline, CDR1 SEHNR and CDR2 FQNEAQ (reference sequence). The CDR3 extends over 14 amino acids. This CDR3 reads CASSLGTGIHEQYF. DNA for the CDR3: TGTGCCAGCAGCTTGGGGACAGGGATCCACGAGCAGTACTTC.

The V and J genes are TRBV18 and TRBJ1-2; 8 bases are a match to TRBD1. The V and J ends lost 6 bases and 2 bases, in that order; junction bases with no gene match: 14. Germline CDR1 KGHSH, CDR2 LQKENI. The CDR3 has 17 amino acids. The CDR3 coding sequence is TGTGCCAGCTCGGACAGGGACAGGTATAGCCCAAACTATGGCTACACCTTC. Encoded protein: CASSDRDRYSPNYGYTF.

V and J are TRBV5-4 and TRBJ2-1, with 7 positions matching TRBD1. Germline V gene data show CDR1 as SGHNT and CDR2 as YYREEE (reference sequence). V shed 4 bases and J 0 bases; nucleotides not matched to a gene: 13. CDR3 size: 18 residues. The CDR3 loop is CASSPYNPGQSSYNEQFF. The DNA for the CDR3 is TGTGCCAGCAGCCCCTATAACCCGGGACAGAGCTCCTACAATGAGCAGTTCTTC.

The rearrangement links TRBV7-8 to TRBJ1-4, with D unresolved. Trimming left V 4 bases short and J 4 bases short, with 19 bases between. Germline-derived CDR1 and CDR2 are SGHVS and FQNEAQ. The CDR3 consists of 17 residues. The CDR3 bases are TGTGCCAGCAGCTCTCTCGTGGGAGGGCAGGATAATGAAAAACTGTTTTTT. Encoded protein: CASSSLVGGQDNEKLFF.

This chain joins TRBV7-9 and TRBJ2-7; D is unresolved. Germline CDR1 and CDR2: SEHNR and FQNEAQ (reference sequence). The CDR3 runs to 14 residues. Trimming removed 4 bases at V and 4 bases at J, with 14 bases between. The CDR3 DNA follows: TGTGCCAGCAGCTCCCTAAATGATCGGTACGAGCAGTACTTC. Protein product: CASSSLNDRYEQYF.

This chain joins TRBV6-1 and TRBJ1-5, with D maybe TRBD1 (5 bases). Germline values: CDR1 MNHNS, CDR2 SASEGT. The CDR3 totals 13 residues. V was shortened by 6 bases and J by 5 bases, with 11 bases between the two germline ends. In DNA form, the CDR3 reads TGTGCCAGCAGGGGGGAGGGCTATCAGCCCCAGCATTTT. As protein: CASRGEGYQPQHF.

The sample holds a few counts of this clone. This chain links TRBV6-1 with TRBJ1-1; D may be TRBD1 (6 bases). The CDR3 sequence is 13 residues long. Germline lookup yields CDR1 MNHNS and CDR2 SASEGT. The V end was cut by 6 bases, the J end by 1 base, with 9 bases between. CDR3 bases: TGTGCCAGCAGACACAGGGCGAACACTGAAGCTTTCTTT. This translates into CASRHRANTEAFF.

Points on this clone: Germline and junction disagree at one end, which may indicate a read error. V is TRBV23-1 and J is TRBJ1-5, with D possibly being TRBD1 (6 bases). TRBV23-1 is designated an ORF whose function remains uncertain. The CDR3 covers 16 residues. The CDR3 loop is CASRQFRDTHHQPQHF. As DNA, the CDR3 is TGCGCCAGCAGACAATTCCGGGACACGCACCATCAGCCCCAGCATTTT.

The sample holds a few counts of this clone. The rearrangement links TRBV6-5 to TRBJ1-3, with D hard to call. The CDR3 has 15 residues. The germline CDR1 and CDR2 sequences are MNHEY and SVGAGI. V lost 10 bases and J 0 bases, leaving 16 bases between the germline ends. The chain's CDR3 is CATQSPEDSGNTIYF. CDR3 nucleotide sequence: TGTGCCACCCAGTCGCCGGAGGACTCTGGAAACACCATATATTTT.

This rearrangement joins TRBV4-3 to TRBJ2-1; 8 bases line up with TRBD2. In germline, CDR1 is LGHNA, CDR2 YSLEER. CDR3 length equals 15 residues. The V and J ends lost 4 bases and 7 bases, in that order; junction bases with no gene match: 9. CDR3 amino acids: CASSPPGGGWNEQFF. In DNA form, the CDR3 reads TGCGCCAGCAGCCCACCCGGGGGGGGCTGGAATGAGCAGTTCTTC.

The chain has TRBV5-6 and TRBJ2-1, with 8 bases that match TRBD1. Looked up from germline, CDR1 is SGHDT and CDR2 is YYEEEE. The CDR3 is 15 residues long. V was pared by 4 bases and J by 6 bases, with 9 bases of the junction left unmatched. In DNA, the CDR3 is TGTGCCAGCAGCCATCCGGGACAGGCCTTCAATGAGCAGTTCTTC. Encoded protein: CASSHPGQAFNEQFF.

The chain recombines TRBV27 with TRBJ2-1, with TRBD2 identical over 9 bases. J lost 3 bases, V lost 6 bases, and 9 bases had no gene match. The CDR3 length is 16 residues. In germline, CDR1 is MNHEY, CDR2 SMNVEV (reference sequence). CDR3 DNA: TGTGCCAGCAGCTATAGCGGGAGAAGAAGCTACAATGAGCAGTTCTTC. Residues: CASSYSGRRSYNEQFF.

V usage is TRBV21-1 and J usage is TRBJ2-6; the D call in the table, TRBD1, was not verified against the DNA. TRBV21-1 is marked as a pseudogene. CDR3 length equals 18 residues. The chain's CDR3 is CASSKDGDRGAGANVLTF. CDR3 DNA: TGTGCCAGCAGCAAAGATGGGGACAGGGGTGCTGGGGCCAACGTCCTGACTTTC.

CDR3 bases: TGTGCCAGCAGCTTATGCGACAGGGCCACAGATACGCAGTATTTT. Encoded protein: CASSLCDRATDTQYF. The rearrangement links TRBV7-2 to TRBJ2-3; TRBD1 matches 7 bases. V lost 2 bases, J lost 2 bases, and 4 bases stayed unmatched. The CDR3 has 15 residues. Germline V gene data show CDR1 as SGHTA and CDR2 as FQGNSA.

CDR3 sequence reads: CATSRRTSGRVQAYEQYF. CDR3 nucleotide sequence: TGTGCCACCAGCCGACGGACTAGCGGGAGGGTTCAAGCCTACGAGCAGTACTTC. The chain employs TRBV15 and TRBJ2-7, with TRBD2 matching 15 bases. The length of the CDR3 is 18 residues. CDR1 is LNHNV and CDR2 is YYDKDF in the germline V gene (reference sequence). The J segment lost 2 bases and the V segment lost 5 bases, leaving 10 bases of the junction unmatched.